This TCR beta chain was captured by sequencing in a study of CD8 T cells in ankylosing spondylitis. TCRdb processed the 5' RACE reads anew with MiXCR; each CDR3 protein has one entry. This table holds 250,000 to 350,000 distinct CDR3 sequences, roughly 20% found once. Study-wide results and limits: Reportedly, significant enrichment of disease-linked clones occurred in matched ankylosing spondylitis synovial fluid. Earlier literature documents some of the motif variants in reactive arthritis synovial fluid and blood.

The CDR3 covers 12 residues. V was trimmed by 1 base and J by 5 bases, leaving 6 bases between them. Germline V gene lookup returns CDR1 SGHTA and CDR2 FQGNSA. Regarding this clonotype: Its antigen is not identified.

The chain combines TRBV7-2 with TRBJ2-7; D not certain. This receptor was identified in a female donor with ankylosing spondylitis or in good health (not recorded which). Sequenced input: blood, either unsorted or a sorted T cell fraction (not recorded which). The CDR3 coding sequence is TGTGCCAGCAGCTTAGTGGTCGACGAGCAGTACTTC. It yields the protein CASSLVVDEQYF.